This is a list of T cell receptor beta chains from one sample in a study of blood T cells in healthy people across ages. TCRdb re-derived calls from the 5' RACE reads in MiXCR, one entry per CDR3 protein. The sample has 650,000 to 700,000 distinct CDR3 sequences, roughly 32% seen once. The source material was blood. The receptors shown here come from a woman at least 80 years old in good health. The CDR3 runs from the conserved cysteine through the conserved F or W. D genes are given only for firm matches. Rows give clone size only sometimes, using once, few, many, or a class for an expanded clone.

j_gene,d_gene,abundance,v_gene,CDR3aa,CDR3nt
TRBJ2-7,TRBD1,many,TRBV7-2,CASSILGGQGAGEQYF,TGTGCCAGCAGCATCCTCGGGGGACAGGGGGCAGGGGAGCAGTACTTC
TRBJ2-1,NA,NA,TRBV5-8,CASSPVGRNNEQFF,TGTGCCAGCAGCCCCGTTGGGAGAAACAATGAGCAGTTCTTC
TRBJ1-2,TRBD1,NA,TRBV20-1,CSAKAGTGLGYTF,TGCAGTGCGAAGGCCGGGACAGGACTTGGCTACACCTTC
TRBJ2-3,NA,NA,TRBV7-9,CAAEGVDGLWDTQYF,TGTGCTGCCGAAGGGGTCGACGGCTTGTGGGATACGCAGTATTTT
TRBJ2-1,NA,NA,TRBV24-1,CATSDSTGQFF,TGTGCCACCAGTGATTCCACCGGGCAGTTCTTC
TRBJ1-2,NA,once,TRBV14,CASSQGTAYTF,TGTGCCAGCAGCCAAGGGACAGCCTACACCTTC
TRBJ2-7,NA,few,TRBV29-1,CSVEDTASYEQYF,TGCAGCGTTGAAGATACAGCGTCCTACGAGCAGTACTTC
TRBJ1-3,TRBD1,NA,TRBV28,CASNRQGAGGNTIYF,TGTGCCAGCAATAGACAGGGGGCCGGCGGAAACACCATATATTTT
TRBJ1-4,NA,many,TRBV7-9,CASSLLQGKFGEKLFF,TGTGCCAGCAGCTTATTACAGGGAAAATTTGGTGAAAAACTGTTTTTT
TRBJ2-3,TRBD1,NA,TRBV7-4,CASSWRDRVPDTQYF,TGTGCCAGCAGTTGGCGGGACAGGGTACCAGATACGCAGTATTTT
TRBJ2-1,TRBD2,NA,TRBV20-1,CSAHLAGGFPEQFF,TGCAGTGCTCATCTAGCGGGAGGTTTCCCTGAGCAGTTCTTC
TRBJ1-5,TRBD1,NA,TRBV6-5,CASSMGQAYSNQPQHF,TGTGCCAGCAGTATGGGACAGGCCTATAGCAATCAGCCCCAGCATTTT
TRBJ1-1,NA,NA,TRBV2,CASREGGETEAFF,TGTGCCAGCAGGGAAGGCGGCGAGACTGAAGCTTTCTTT
TRBJ1-1,NA,NA,TRBV5-1,CASGRGRTDEAFF,TGCGCCAGCGGTCGCGGAAGGACAGATGAAGCTTTCTTT
TRBJ1-1,NA,NA,TRBV6-6,CASTGPWAFF,TGTGCCAGCACAGGGCCATGGGCTTTCTTT
TRBJ2-7,NA,NA,TRBV5-1,CASSFDIAYEQYF,TGCGCCAGCAGCTTCGACATTGCCTACGAGCAGTACTTC
TRBJ2-1,NA,NA,TRBV5-1,CASSKLSSYNEQFF,TGCGCCAGCAGCAAGCTAAGCTCCTACAATGAGCAGTTCTTC
TRBJ2-3,NA,once,TRBV7-2,CASSLALQLRNTDTQYF,TGTGCCAGCAGCTTAGCTTTACAGCTAAGGAACACAGATACGCAGTATTTT